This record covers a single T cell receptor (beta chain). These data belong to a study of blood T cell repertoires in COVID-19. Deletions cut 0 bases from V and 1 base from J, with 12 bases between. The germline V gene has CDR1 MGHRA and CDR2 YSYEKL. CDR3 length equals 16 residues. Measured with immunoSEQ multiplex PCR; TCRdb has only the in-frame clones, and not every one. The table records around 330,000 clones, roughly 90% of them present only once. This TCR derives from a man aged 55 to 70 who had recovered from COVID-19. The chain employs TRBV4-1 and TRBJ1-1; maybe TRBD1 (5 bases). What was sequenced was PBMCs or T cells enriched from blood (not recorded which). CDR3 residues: CASSQETGGGNTEAFF. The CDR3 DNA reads TGCGCCAGCAGCCAAGAAACCGGGGGGGGGAACACTGAAGCTTTCTTT.